A single sample is the source of the 22 T cell receptor beta chains below, sequenced in a study of T cells in Graves' hyperthyroidism and ophthalmopathy. TCR beta CDR3 regions were amplified from RNA. The HTBI primer set served for first-round RT-PCR of the TCR CDR3. TCRdb ran MiXCR on the multiplex PCR reads and lists one entry per CDR3 protein. The repertoire holds 600,000 to 650,000 distinct CDR3 sequences, 15% to 20% seen once, with 3.5% to 4% in the top ten. The sample taken for sequencing was blood. These receptors were obtained from a woman aged 25 to 39 with Graves' hyperthyroidism.

This clonotype was seen more than once but under ten times. The gene calls are TRBV7-9 and TRBJ2-2, with 7 bases fitting TRBD2. Germline V lookup: CDR1 SEHNR, CDR2 FQNEAQ (reference sequence). V was clipped by 5 bases and J by 5 bases; unmatched bases: 8. The CDR3 extends over 15 amino acids. Here the CDR3 reads CASSLKAGGTGELFF. Here the CDR3 DNA reads TGTGCCAGCAGCCTTAAGGCCGGGGGGACCGGGGAGCTGTTTTTT.

V usage is TRBV19 and J usage is TRBJ2-7; D gene uncertain. Germline V lookup: CDR1 LNHDA, CDR2 SQIVND (reference sequence). V was cut by 1 base and J by 3 bases, with 28 bases left in between. This CDR3 comprises 20 residues. The chain's CDR3 is CASSIGRSDPEFTPRYEQYF. The CDR3 DNA sequence: TGTGCCAGTAGTATAGGGCGTTCGGACCCTGAATTTACCCCACGCTACGAGCAGTACTTC. Filled out from reference TRBV19 and TRBJ2-7, the complete variable domain reads DGGITQSPKYLFRKEGQNVTLSCEQNLNHDAMYWYRQDPGQGLRLIYYSQIVNDFQKGDIAEGYSVSREKKESFPLTVTSAQKNPTAFYLCASSIGRSDPEFTPRYEQYFGPGTRLTVT.

The table lists this clonotype with a few counts. The chain couples TRBV11-2 to TRBJ2-3, with a tentative D call TRBD2 (6 bases). There are 13 residues in the CDR3. V was pared by 5 bases and J by 9 bases, with 15 bases between. CDR1 is SGHAT and CDR2 is FQNNGV in the germline V gene. CDR3: CASSPTWGDTQYF. The CDR3 DNA is TGTGCCAGCAGCCCAACCTGGGGGGACACGCAGTATTTT.

This rearrangement joins TRBV6-2 or TRBV6-3 to TRBJ2-2; 14 bases align to TRBD2. Trimming took 6 bases from V and 7 from J; bases not matched to a gene: 16. The CDR3 sequence is 19 residues long. Germline V gene lookup returns CDR1 MNHEY and CDR2 SVGEGT. CDR3 DNA sequence: TGTGCCAGCAGGACCGGGACAGGGGGACTAGCGGGAGCCGGCGGGGAGCTGTTTTTT. Translation gives CASRTGTGGLAGAGGELFF.

The rearrangement uses TRBV28 and TRBJ2-3; D gene uncertain. The V end was cut by 8 bases, the J end by 7 bases, with 19 bases between. Germline V gives CDR1 MDHEN, CDR2 SYDVKM. CDR3 length equals 14 residues. CDR3 in DNA: TGTGCCAGCGGCGTTCTCCCAAGTTTAAATACGCAGTATTTT. It specifies CASGVLPSLNTQYF. Full variable domain (rest looked up from reference TRBV28 and TRBJ2-3): DVKVTQSSRYLVKRTGEKVFLECVQDMDHENMFWYRQDPGLGLRLIYFSYDVKMKEKGDIPEGYSVSREKKERFSLILESASTNQTSMYLCASGVLPSLNTQYFGPGTRLTVL.

This clonotype was recorded many times. The chain joins TRBV19 to TRBJ1-1; D ambiguous. The CDR3 consists of 14 residues. Trimming took off 3 bases at V and 1 base at J, with 9 bases between the two ends. Looked up from germline, CDR1 is LNHDA and CDR2 is SQIVND (reference sequence). CDR3 in DNA: TGTGCCAGTAGTATGGCAGGTCCGAACACTGAAGCTTTCTTT. Translated: CASSMAGPNTEAFF.

The chain carries TRBV11-2 and TRBJ1-1, with a weak D call TRBD1 (5 bases). V lost 6 bases, J lost 5 bases, and 19 bases lay in between. The CDR3 is 15 residues long. CDR1 is SGHAT and CDR2 is FQNNGV in the germline V gene. CDR3 bases: TGTGCCAGCAGGGGGACCCTTTGGGTTGGGACTGAAGCTTTCTTT. Translating it yields CASRGTLWVGTEAFF.

This clonotype was picked up a small number of times. This chain connects TRBV7-9 to TRBJ2-1; D call uncertain. The V and J ends lost 3 bases and 2 bases respectively, with 8 bases between them. CDR3 size: 14 residues. Germline CDR1 is SEHNR and CDR2 is FQNEAQ (reference sequence). The CDR3 sequence: CASSFPMAYNEQFF. The CDR3 region has the DNA TGTGCCAGCAGCTTCCCAATGGCCTACAATGAGCAGTTCTTC.

This clonotype was detected only a few times. V and J are TRBV28 and TRBJ2-7, with D perhaps TRBD1 (6 bases). The germline V gene has CDR1 MDHEN and CDR2 SYDVKM. Trimming left V 4 bases short and J 4 bases short, with 17 bases between. The CDR3 is 15 amino acids. This chain's CDR3 is CASSSIPGASYEQYF. In DNA form, the CDR3 reads TGTGCCAGCAGTTCCATCCCAGGGGCTTCTTACGAGCAGTACTTC. The full variable domain, completed using reference TRBV28 and TRBJ2-7, is DVKVTQSSRYLVKRTGEKVFLECVQDMDHENMFWYRQDPGLGLRLIYFSYDVKMKEKGDIPEGYSVSREKKERFSLILESASTNQTSMYLCASSSIPGASYEQYFGPGTRLTVT.

This clonotype was recorded many times. The chain links TRBV10-2 to TRBJ2-7; 7 bases align to TRBD2. The CDR3 length is 12 residues. Germline CDR1 WSHSY, CDR2 SAAADI. With 8 bases clipped from V and 2 bases from J, the junction kept 3 bases outside the gene matches. The CDR3: CASGGEAYEQYF. The CDR3, as DNA: TGCGCCAGCGGGGGGGAAGCCTACGAGCAGTACTTC.

This clonotype was seen a handful of times. The gene calls are TRBV7-3 and TRBJ2-1; D gene uncertain. V shed 5 bases and J shed 5 bases, with 13 bases lying between them. This CDR3 has 14 residues. Germline lookup yields CDR1 SGHTA and CDR2 FQGTGA. In nucleotides, the CDR3 is TGTGCCAGCAGCAATAACCCCGGAGACAATGAGCAGTTCTTC. As protein: CASSNNPGDNEQFF.

This clonotype was recorded at least ten times. The chain employs TRBV27 and TRBJ1-5; D is uncertain. Deletions cut 7 bases from V and 2 bases from J, with 15 bases between. This CDR3 spans 15 amino acids. The V gene's germline CDR1 is MNHEY and CDR2 SMNVEV (reference sequence). The CDR3 sequence: CASTPHGQGNQPQHF. CDR3 nucleotides: TGTGCCAGCACCCCTCACGGCCAGGGCAATCAGCCCCAGCATTTT.

The chain links TRBV18 to TRBJ2-5; 8 bases are shared with TRBD1. The V segment lost 2 bases and the J segment 5 bases; nucleotides outside the gene matches: 7. The CDR3 loop spans 15 amino acids. Germline-derived CDR1 and CDR2 are KGHSH and LQKENI. The chain's CDR3 is CASSPYGGQGETQYF. CDR3 in DNA: TGTGCCAGCTCACCATACGGAGGACAGGGCGAGACCCAGTACTTC. The full variable domain, with the rest looked up from reference TRBV18 and TRBJ2-5, is NAGVMQNPRHLVRRRGQEARLRCSPMKGHSHVYWYRQLPEEGLKFMVYLQKENIIDESGMPKERFSAEFPKEGPSILRIQQVVRGDSAAYFCASSPYGGQGETQYFGPGTRLLVL.

The V gene is TRBV5-1, the J gene TRBJ1-6; tentatively, D is TRBD1 (5 bases). The germline CDR1 and CDR2 sequences are SGHRS and YFSETQ. The V end lost 5 bases, the J end lost 0 bases, and 12 bases lay between the germline ends. The CDR3 is 16 amino acids. The CDR3 region is CASSAGSYSYNSPLHF. The DNA for the CDR3 is TGCGCCAGCAGTGCAGGGAGCTACTCCTATAATTCACCCCTCCACTTT.

In its sample, this clonotype was seen many times. The chain links TRBV5-1 to TRBJ2-3, with D perhaps matching TRBD2 (6 bases). The V and J ends lost 4 bases and 0 bases respectively, with 9 bases between them. Germline CDR1 is SGHRS and CDR2 is YFSETQ. The CDR3 has 14 amino acids. As DNA, the CDR3 is TGCGCCAGCAGCCAGCGGGTCAGCACAGATACGCAGTATTTT. It codes for CASSQRVSTDTQYF.

In its sample, this clonotype was seen many times. The CDR3 loop is CASSLDFGTSYGYTF. CDR3 in DNA: TGTGCCAGCAGCTTAGATTTTGGTACTTCTTATGGCTACACCTTC. The chain joins TRBV11-1 to TRBJ1-2; no firm D call. The V end lost 1 base, the J end lost 5 bases, and 14 bases lay between the germline ends. Germline V lookup: CDR1 SGHAT, CDR2 FQDESV (reference sequence). CDR3 size: 15 residues.

This rearrangement joins TRBV18 to TRBJ2-1; 11 bases map to TRBD2. V lost 1 base and J lost 4; bases outside the gene matches: 6. CDR3 length: 17 amino acids. The V gene's germline CDR1 is KGHSH and CDR2 LQKENI. CDR3 bases: TGTGCCAGCTCACCACAGGCTAGCGGGAGGATTTACAATGAGCAGTTCTTC. This codes for CASSPQASGRIYNEQFF.

This clonotype occurred once. The rearrangement joins TRBV4-1 to TRBJ1-5; the match to TRBD1 covers 7 bases. The germline V gene has CDR1 MGHRA and CDR2 YSYEKL. This CDR3 comprises 16 residues. The trim removed 5 bases at V and 5 bases at J, leaving 12 bases unmatched. CDR3 in amino acids: CASSLSWGQPDQPQHF. The CDR3, as DNA: TGCGCCAGCAGCTTGAGCTGGGGACAGCCCGATCAGCCCCAGCATTTT.

This clonotype was detected ten times or more. CDR3 nucleotides: TGTGCCAGCAGTCGAACTAGCGGGAGTTACGAGCAGTACTTC. This sequence encodes CASSRTSGSYEQYF. The chain combines TRBV12-3 or TRBV12-4 with TRBJ2-7, with 11 positions matching TRBD2. The CDR3 loop spans 14 amino acids. V shed 5 bases and J 4 bases; nucleotides not matched to a gene: 4.

About this clonotype itself: A much bigger clone sits one base away, suggesting this may be a read error. The chain has TRBV12-5 and TRBJ1-1; D may be TRBD1 (6 bases). In germline, CDR1 is LGHNT, CDR2 FRNRAP. The CDR3 totals 15 residues. Here the CDR3 reads CATGLISRGITEAFF. As DNA, the CDR3 is TGTGCTACTGGTTTGATATCGAGGGGGATCACTGAAGCTTTCTTT.

Note on this clonotype: A read error may be the cause here, since a much bigger clone is one base away. The chain combines TRBV7-9 with TRBJ2-1, with D possibly being TRBD2 (5 bases). The length of the CDR3 is 16 residues. CDR1 is SEHNR and CDR2 is FQNEAQ in the germline V gene (reference sequence). This CDR3 reads CVSSPQAEPSYNEQFF. The CDR3 bases are TGTGTCAGCAGCCCTCAAGCGGAACCCTCCTACAATGAGCAGTTCTTC.

This clonotype was found once. CDR3 sequence (DNA): TGTGCCAGCAGCCCCGTTGGAGGTAACTACAATGAGCAGTTCTTC. Translating gives CASSPVGGNYNEQFF. The chain combines TRBV9 with TRBJ2-1; the D gene is possibly TRBD2 (5 bases). The CDR3 runs 15 residues. V was pared by 4 bases and J by 3 bases, with 14 bases between. Germline V gene data show CDR1 as SGDLS and CDR2 as YYNGEE.